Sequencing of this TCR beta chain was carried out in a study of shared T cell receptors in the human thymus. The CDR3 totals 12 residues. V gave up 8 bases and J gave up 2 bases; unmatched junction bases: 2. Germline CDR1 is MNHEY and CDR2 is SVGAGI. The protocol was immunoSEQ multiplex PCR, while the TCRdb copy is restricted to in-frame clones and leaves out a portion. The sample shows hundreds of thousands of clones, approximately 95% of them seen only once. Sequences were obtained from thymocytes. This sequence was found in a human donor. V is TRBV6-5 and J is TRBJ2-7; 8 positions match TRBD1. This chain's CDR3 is CASRTGTYEQYF. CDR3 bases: TGTGCCAGCCGGACAGGGACCTACGAGCAGTACTTC.